These 9 T cell receptor beta chains came from one sample sequenced in a study of blood T cell repertoires in COVID-19. Profiling relied on immunoSEQ multiplex PCR, and the TCRdb table lists in-frame clones only, not all of them. The repertoire holds 240,000 or so clones, with approximately 85% as singletons. Sequenced input: peripheral blood. The receptors were sampled from a man of 80 years or more with acute or convalescent COVID-19.

The chain employs TRBV6-6 and TRBJ2-1, with a weak D call TRBD2 (6 bases). The length of the CDR3 is 16 residues. V was trimmed by 5 bases and J by 10 bases, leaving 24 bases between them. Germline-derived CDR1 and CDR2 are MNHNY and SVGAGI (reference sequence). This CDR3 reads CASSPAQGFGGQEQFF. CDR3 nucleotides: TGTGCCAGCAGTCCTGCTCAAGGGTTCGGGGGTCAAGAGCAGTTCTTC.

The V gene is TRBV19, the J gene TRBJ1-2; 7 bases are a match to TRBD1. Germline values: CDR1 LNHDA, CDR2 SQIVND (reference sequence). CDR3 size: 13 residues. The junction had 9 bases not matched to a gene; V was cut back by 11 bases and J by 3 bases. CDR3 nucleotide sequence: TGTGCCGGCCGATCTCAGGGGGACTATGGCTACACCTTC. This codes for CAGRSQGDYGYTF.

This chain connects TRBV9 to TRBJ2-5; 7 positions agree with TRBD2. The CDR3 spans 17 residues. The germline gives CDR1 SGDLS, CDR2 YYNGEE. J gave up 1 base and V 0 bases, and 9 bases lay outside the gene matches. The chain's CDR3 is CASSVALSGAFQETQYF. The CDR3, as DNA: TGTGCCAGCAGCGTAGCTCTGAGCGGGGCCTTCCAAGAGACCCAGTACTTC.

For the CDR3, the DNA is TGTGCCACCAGCAGGGGGGGTTACTACGAGCAGTACTTC. Translating it yields CATSRGGYYEQYF. The genes are TRBV15 and TRBJ2-7; D is perhaps TRBD2 (6 bases). This CDR3 spans 13 amino acids. Trimming took off 3 bases at V and 3 bases at J, with 9 bases between the two ends. Germline assignment: CDR1 LNHNV and CDR2 YYDKDF (reference sequence). Filled out from reference TRBV15 and TRBJ2-7, the complete variable domain reads DAMVIQNPRYQVTQFGKPVTLSCSQTLNHNVMYWYQQKSSQAPKLLFHYYDKDFNNEADTPDNFQSRRPNTSFCFLDIRSPGLGDTAMYLCATSRGGYYEQYFGPGTRLTVT.

This CDR3 reads CATSDTGGVTGELFF. CDR3 DNA: TGTGCCACCAGTGACACCGGGGGTGTCACCGGGGAGCTGTTTTTT. The rearrangement links TRBV24-1 to TRBJ2-2; possible D gene TRBD2, 6 bases. Trimming removed 4 bases from V and 4 bases from J, with 12 bases in between. This CDR3 spans 15 amino acids. Germline V gene lookup returns CDR1 KGHDR and CDR2 SFDVKD.

The chain joins TRBV18 to TRBJ1-1; D is uncertain. V lost 4 bases and J 2 bases, leaving 8 bases between the germline ends. Germline lookup yields CDR1 KGHSH and CDR2 LQKENI. The CDR3 is 13 amino acids. Here the CDR3 reads CASSRTDNTEAFF. CDR3 sequence (DNA): TGTGCCAGCTCACGGACTGACAACACTGAAGCTTTCTTT.

This chain uses TRBV5-1 with TRBJ2-7, with D possibly TRBD2 on 6 matching bases. CDR3 length equals 15 residues. CDR1 is SGHRS and CDR2 is YFSETQ in the germline V gene. V was clipped by 1 base and J by 5 bases, with 16 bases between them. CDR3 protein: CASSLKRAGTDEQYF. DNA for the CDR3: TGCGCCAGCAGCTTGAAGAGGGCGGGGACTGACGAGCAGTACTTC.

This sequence joins TRBV6-5 and TRBJ2-1, with D possibly matching TRBD2 (5 bases). Germline loops: CDR1 MNHEY, CDR2 SVGAGI. Trimming took off 4 bases at V and 6 bases at J, with 13 bases between the two ends. This CDR3 is 14 amino acids long. This CDR3 reads CASSSTGLANEQFF. The DNA for the CDR3 is TGTGCCAGCAGTTCGACGGGGTTGGCCAATGAGCAGTTCTTC.

The table lists this clone with a few counts. V gene TRBV7-2 combines with J gene TRBJ1-2; possibly TRBD1 for D (6 bases). The germline V and J ends were trimmed by 5 bases and 5 bases, with 15 bases remaining between them. The germline V gene has CDR1 SGHTA and CDR2 FQGNSA. This CDR3 has 14 amino acids. CDR3 in amino acids: CASSQGQGLYGYTF. The CDR3, as DNA: TGTGCCAGCAGCCAGGGTCAGGGGTTATATGGCTACACCTTC. Full variable domain (rest looked up from reference TRBV7-2 and TRBJ1-2): GAGVSQSPSNKVTEKGKDVELRCDPISGHTALYWYRQSLGQGLEFLIYFQGNSAPDKSGLPSDRFSAERTGGSVSTLTIQRTQQEDSAVYLCASSQGQGLYGYTFGSGTRLTVV.